This is a list of T cell receptor beta chains from one sample in a study of shared clonotypes between healthy human individuals. Clones were read by immunoSEQ multiplex PCR, and TCRdb kept only the in-frame ones, dropping some. The sample shows about 2.1 million clones, around 93% of them seen only once. The material sequenced was naive CD8+ T cells from PBMCs. The receptor source for this set is a man aged 18-30 years in good health. Some clones in this sample may be carry-over from other donors' samples. Each CDR3 is given with its conserved first and last residue. A D gene is named only where the DNA matches it firmly. Size is stated for part of the rows, as once, few or many counts, or as a class when the clone is expanded.

len: 14
d_gene: TRBD1
v_gene: TRBV28
j_gene: TRBJ2-7
abundance: NA
CDR3nt: TGTGCCAGCAGTGGGACGGGACAGGGGTCCGAGCAGTACTTC
CDR3aa: CASSGTGQGSEQYF

len: 19
d_gene: TRBD2
v_gene: TRBV28
j_gene: TRBJ2-3
abundance: NA
CDR3nt: TGTGCCAGCAGTTCACCCGGACTAGCGGGAGGTACTAGCACAGATACGCAGTATTTT
CDR3aa: CASSSPGLAGGTSTDTQYF

len: 17
d_gene: TRBD2
v_gene: TRBV28
j_gene: TRBJ2-5
abundance: NA
CDR3nt: TGTGCCAGCAGTTTACCTCCTAGCGGTCCTCAGTGGGAGACCCAGTACTTC
CDR3aa: CASSLPPSGPQWETQYF

len: 14
d_gene: NA
v_gene: TRBV15
j_gene: TRBJ1-2
abundance: once
CDR3nt: TGTGCCACCAGCCCCCGGGTAGGGCTCTATGGCTACACCTTC
CDR3aa: CATSPRVGLYGYTF

len: 15
d_gene: NA
v_gene: TRBV7-8
j_gene: TRBJ2-5
abundance: NA
CDR3nt: TGTGCCAGCAGCTTAAACCCCAGCTCCGGAGAGACCCAGTACTTC
CDR3aa: CASSLNPSSGETQYF

len: 19
d_gene: TRBD1
v_gene: TRBV28
j_gene: TRBJ1-4
abundance: NA
CDR3nt: TGTGCCAGCAGTCGCCTATTTCCCGGGACAGGGGACAGTAATGAAAAACTGTTTTTT
CDR3aa: CASSRLFPGTGDSNEKLFF

len: 15
d_gene: TRBD2
v_gene: TRBV18
j_gene: TRBJ2-7
abundance: NA
CDR3nt: TGTGCCAGCACCCCCGAGCGGGATCTCCTGTACGAGCAGTACTTC
CDR3aa: CASTPERDLLYEQYF

len: 10
d_gene: NA
v_gene: TRBV20-1
j_gene: TRBJ2-7
abundance: NA
CDR3nt: TGCAGTGCTTCTGAGCTCGAGCAGTACTTC
CDR3aa: CSASELEQYF

len: 12
d_gene: NA
v_gene: TRBV12-5
j_gene: TRBJ2-7
abundance: NA
CDR3nt: TGTGCTAGTGGTTTGCAAGGGGGAGAGCAGTACTTC
CDR3aa: CASGLQGGEQYF

len: 16
d_gene: NA
v_gene: TRBV6-1
j_gene: TRBJ1-3
abundance: NA
CDR3nt: TGTGCCAGCAGTGAAACTGTCAGATACTCTGGAAACACCATATATTTT
CDR3aa: CASSETVRYSGNTIYF

len: 14
d_gene: NA
v_gene: TRBV11-2
j_gene: TRBJ1-2
abundance: once
CDR3nt: TGTGCCAGCAGCTCAGGGCGGATGGGGTATGGCTACACCTTC
CDR3aa: CASSSGRMGYGYTF

len: 15
d_gene: TRBD2
v_gene: TRBV7-9
j_gene: TRBJ2-7
abundance: NA
CDR3nt: TGTGCCAGCAGCTTAGAGGCGGGAGGGCCCTACGAGCAGTACTTC
CDR3aa: CASSLEAGGPYEQYF

len: 16
d_gene: NA
v_gene: TRBV10-1
j_gene: TRBJ2-2
abundance: NA
CDR3nt: TGCGCCAGCAGTGGTAACCCGGGAGAAGGGACCGGGGAGCTGTTTTTT
CDR3aa: CASSGNPGEGTGELFF

len: 13
d_gene: NA
v_gene: TRBV7-9
j_gene: TRBJ1-1
abundance: NA
CDR3nt: TGTGCCAGCAGCTTAGTATTGAACACTGAAGCTTTCTTT
CDR3aa: CASSLVLNTEAFF

len: 15
d_gene: NA
v_gene: TRBV21-1
j_gene: TRBJ1-5
abundance: NA
CDR3nt: TGTGCCAGCAGCGTACGGACAGTCGGCAATCAGCCCCAGCATTTT
CDR3aa: CASSVRTVGNQPQHF

len: 15
d_gene: TRBD2
v_gene: TRBV4-2
j_gene: TRBJ2-1
abundance: NA
CDR3nt: TGTGCCAGCAGCCGCACACTAGCGGAATACAATGAGCAGTTCTTC
CDR3aa: CASSRTLAEYNEQFF

len: 15
d_gene: NA
v_gene: TRBV2
j_gene: TRBJ1-2
abundance: NA
CDR3nt: TGTGCCAGCTCAGAGTTTTGGGACATCCGCTATGGCTACACCTTC
CDR3aa: CASSEFWDIRYGYTF

len: 14
d_gene: TRBD1
v_gene: TRBV27
j_gene: TRBJ1-1
abundance: NA
CDR3nt: TGTGCCAGCAGTTACCGGGACAGGAACACTGAAGCTTTCTTT
CDR3aa: CASSYRDRNTEAFF

len: 16
d_gene: TRBD1
v_gene: TRBV28
j_gene: TRBJ1-1
abundance: NA
CDR3nt: TGTGCCAGCAGTTTTGGGTTGAGGACAGGGAACACTGAAGCTTTCTTT
CDR3aa: CASSFGLRTGNTEAFF

len: 13
d_gene: NA
v_gene: TRBV27
j_gene: TRBJ2-3
abundance: NA
CDR3nt: TGTGCCAGCCGTGTAATTGGAACAGATACGCAGTATTTT
CDR3aa: CASRVIGTDTQYF

len: 15
d_gene: TRBD2
v_gene: TRBV7-9
j_gene: TRBJ2-1
abundance: NA
CDR3nt: TGTGCCAGCAGCCTCCCTGACGCGGGGGTGGGCGAGCAGTTCTTC
CDR3aa: CASSLPDAGVGEQFF

len: 15
d_gene: TRBD2
v_gene: TRBV19
j_gene: TRBJ2-1
abundance: NA
CDR3nt: TGTGCCAGTAGTTATACTACTAGCGGGATGCATGAGCAGTTCTTC
CDR3aa: CASSYTTSGMHEQFF

len: 15
d_gene: NA
v_gene: TRBV6-5
j_gene: TRBJ1-3
abundance: NA
CDR3nt: TGTGCCAGCACCAAAGATGGAGACTCTGGAAACACCATATATTTT
CDR3aa: CASTKDGDSGNTIYF

len: 13
d_gene: NA
v_gene: TRBV13
j_gene: TRBJ2-5
abundance: NA
CDR3nt: TGTGCCAGCAGCTGGGGCCAGCAAGAGACCCAGTACTTC
CDR3aa: CASSWGQQETQYF

len: 13
d_gene: NA
v_gene: TRBV9
j_gene: TRBJ2-7
abundance: NA
CDR3nt: TGTGCCAGCAGCCCGCGGAATAGCTACGAGCAGTACTTC
CDR3aa: CASSPRNSYEQYF

len: 14
d_gene: TRBD1
v_gene: TRBV27
j_gene: TRBJ1-1
abundance: NA
CDR3nt: TGTGCCAGCAGTATACCGGGACAGTACACTGAAGCTTTCTTT
CDR3aa: CASSIPGQYTEAFF

len: 12
d_gene: NA
v_gene: TRBV7-9
j_gene: TRBJ2-7
abundance: NA
CDR3nt: TGTGCCAGCAGCTTTGGGGCCCATGGGCAGTACTTC
CDR3aa: CASSFGAHGQYF

len: 16
d_gene: NA
v_gene: TRBV19
j_gene: TRBJ1-5
abundance: NA
CDR3nt: TGTGCCAGTAGTATTTATCAGGGTAAGGGTGCTCAGCCCCAGCATTTT
CDR3aa: CASSIYQGKGAQPQHF

len: 17
d_gene: TRBD1
v_gene: TRBV28
j_gene: TRBJ2-1
abundance: NA
CDR3nt: TGTGCCAGCAGTTATGGGACAGGGGCGAGCAACTACAATGAGCAGTTCTTC
CDR3aa: CASSYGTGASNYNEQFF

len: 15
d_gene: NA
v_gene: TRBV4-1
j_gene: TRBJ2-7
abundance: NA
CDR3nt: TGCGCCAGCAGCCAACAACCGGCCTGGGGGTACGAGCAGTACTTC
CDR3aa: CASSQQPAWGYEQYF

len: 15
d_gene: NA
v_gene: TRBV5-6
j_gene: TRBJ1-2
abundance: NA
CDR3nt: TGTGCCAGCAGCTTGGTGGACCACCGTAACTATGGCTACACCTTC
CDR3aa: CASSLVDHRNYGYTF

len: 14
d_gene: NA
v_gene: TRBV10-3
j_gene: TRBJ2-1
abundance: NA
CDR3nt: TGTGCCATCAGTGAGTCGGCTGGCTACAATGAGCAGTTCTTC
CDR3aa: CAISESAGYNEQFF